One sample yielded the 23 T cell receptor beta chains listed below, sequenced in a study of beta chain features in type 1 diabetes. Expressed TCRB transcripts were sequenced because the isolated RNA had all been reverse transcribed beforehand. Clones were sequenced by immunoSEQ multiplex PCR, and TCRdb holds only the in-frame ones, with some missing. The sample consists of under 150,000 clones, less than 9% of them appearing once. Specimen: central memory CD4+ T cells from blood. These receptors were obtained from a woman in her twenties or thirties in good health.

This clone was seen ten or more times. V is TRBV18 and J is TRBJ1-2; 7 bases are shared with TRBD1. The CDR3 is 14 amino acids. Germline V CDR1 and CDR2: KGHSH, LQKENI. Trimming removed 0 bases from V and 4 bases from J; junction bases left unmatched: 2. The CDR3 DNA reads as TGTGCCAGCTCACCACCGACAGGGACCTATGGCTACACCTTC. It specifies CASSPPTGTYGYTF.

At least ten counts were recorded for this clone. This sequence joins TRBV4-3 and TRBJ1-1; a possible D gene is TRBD1 (5 bases). CDR1 and CDR2 (germline): LGHNA, YSLEER. The CDR3 runs 16 residues. V gave up 1 base and J gave up 5 bases, with 17 bases separating them. The CDR3 DNA reads TGCGCCAGCAGCCAAGGTTGGGCAGGGATGGTAACTGAAGCTTTCTTT. Protein product: CASSQGWAGMVTEAFF.

This clone was counted ten times or more. This chain's CDR3 is CSSRGLQGTDTQYF. The DNA for the CDR3 is TGCAGCTCAAGGGGACTGCAGGGCACAGATACGCAGTATTTT. The chain recombines TRBV29-1 with TRBJ2-3, with D possibly matching TRBD2 (6 bases). CDR3 size: 14 residues. Germline CDR1 and CDR2: SQVTM and ANQGSEA. V lost 8 bases to trimming and J lost 1 base, with 16 bases between them.

The chain employs TRBV7-6 and TRBJ2-5, with D hard to call. CDR1 SGHVS and CDR2 FNYEAQ come from the germline V gene. Between the trimmed V and J ends, which lost 6 bases and 2 bases, there was a span of 7 bases. This CDR3 is built from 12 residues. In DNA form, the CDR3 reads TGTGCCAGCAGTCCATCACAAGAGACCCAGTACTTC. Amino acids: CASSPSQETQYF. Looking up the rest from reference TRBV7-6 and TRBJ2-5 gives the full variable domain: GAGVSQSPRYKVTKRGQDVALRCDPISGHVSLYWYRQALGQGPEFLTYFNYEAQQDKSGLPNDRFSAERPEGSISTLTIQRTEQRDSAMYRCASSPSQETQYFGPGTRLLVL.

This chain connects TRBV28 to TRBJ2-1, with 8 bases lining up with TRBD1. Looked up from germline, CDR1 is MDHEN and CDR2 is SYDVKM. There are 15 residues in the CDR3. V was pared by 7 bases and J by 4 bases, with 9 bases of the junction left unmatched. CDR3 sequence reads: CASISSGTGYNEQFF. The CDR3 DNA follows: TGTGCCAGCATTTCGTCCGGGACAGGTTACAATGAGCAGTTCTTC.

This clone has ten or more counts. A much larger clone differs from this one at a single base, so this may be a read error. The identical CDR3 is also encoded by other nucleotide sequences in the sample. The J gene is TRBJ2-5, the V gene TRBV7-2; D is undetermined. There are 11 residues in the CDR3. Trimming removed 5 bases from V and 2 bases from J, with 3 bases in between. Germline lookup yields CDR1 SGHTA and CDR2 FQGNSA. CDR3 amino acids: CASSPQETQYF. CDR3 DNA sequence: TGTGCCAGCAGCCCTCAAGAGACCCAGTACTTC.

This clone was found a few times. The V gene is TRBV11-2, the J gene TRBJ2-1, with D uncertain. Per the germline V gene, CDR1 is SGHAT and CDR2 is FQNNGV. The CDR3 is made up of 16 amino acids. V gave up 2 bases and J gave up 4 bases, with 15 bases separating them. The DNA of the CDR3 is TGTGCCAGCAGCTTAAACCCGGCGGCGGAGTACAATGAGCAGTTCTTC. It translates to CASSLNPAAEYNEQFF.

This chain connects TRBV5-1 to TRBJ2-1; TRBD2 matches at 7 bases. Per the germline V gene, CDR1 is SGHRS and CDR2 is YFSETQ. V shed 1 base and J 6 bases; nucleotides not matched to a gene: 4. The CDR3 extends over 14 amino acids. CDR3 protein: CASSLSGATNEQFF. The CDR3 DNA sequence: TGCGCCAGCAGCTTGAGCGGGGCCACCAATGAGCAGTTCTTC.

For this clone: One junction end disagrees with the germline gene, perhaps due to a read error. The rearrangement uses TRBV5-4 and TRBJ2-2; 7 positions match TRBD1. This CDR3 has 14 amino acids. The germline CDR1 and CDR2 sequences are SGHNT and YYREEE (reference sequence). CDR3 DNA: TGCGCCAGCAGCCAAGAACGGGACAGTGGGGAGCTGTTTTTT. Its translation: CASSQERDSGELFF.

The gene calls are TRBV7-3 and TRBJ2-1; 15 bases fit TRBD2. CDR1 and CDR2 from the germline V gene are SGHTA and FQGTGA. V trimming: 4 bases; J trimming: 9 bases; junction bases outside the gene matches: 4. The CDR3 spans 15 residues. The CDR3 region has the DNA TGTGCCAGCAGCTCTGGACTAGCGGGAGGGGGTGAGCAGTTCTTC. It translates to CASSSGLAGGGEQFF.

This clone occurred a few times. V and J are TRBV7-2 and TRBJ2-7, with D unresolved. CDR3 length: 13 amino acids. V dropped 5 bases and J dropped 6 bases, with 14 bases sitting between them. Looked up from germline, CDR1 is SGHTA and CDR2 is FQGNSA. CDR3 region: CASSPTRSLEQYF. In DNA, the CDR3 is TGTGCCAGCAGCCCGACGCGTAGCCTCGAGCAGTACTTC. Looking up the rest from reference TRBV7-2 and TRBJ2-7 gives the full variable domain: GAGVSQSPSNKVTEKGKDVELRCDPISGHTALYWYRQSLGQGLEFLIYFQGNSAPDKSGLPSDRFSAERTGGSVSTLTIQRTQQEDSAVYLCASSPTRSLEQYFGPGTRLTVT.

In its sample, this clone was seen a few times. The genes are TRBV15 and TRBJ2-1; TRBD2 matches at 10 bases. This CDR3 is 16 amino acids long. Germline V gene data show CDR1 as LNHNV and CDR2 as YYDKDF (reference sequence). The ends lost 0 bases at V and 9 bases at J; junction bases unmatched: 8. The DNA for the CDR3 is TGTGCCACCAGCAGAGAAGCCCTAGCGGGAGTTAGTGAGCAGTTCTTC. It is translated as CATSREALAGVSEQFF.

The chain combines TRBV28 with TRBJ2-7; the match to TRBD2 covers 8 bases. Trimming removed 6 bases from V and 0 bases from J; junction bases left unmatched: 7. The CDR3 totals 15 residues. CDR1 and CDR2 from the germline V gene are MDHEN and SYDVKM. The CDR3 sequence: CASREIAGSSYEQYF. Here the CDR3 DNA reads TGTGCCAGCAGAGAAATAGCGGGAAGCTCCTACGAGCAGTACTTC. Looking up the rest from reference TRBV28 and TRBJ2-7 gives the full variable domain: DVKVTQSSRYLVKRTGEKVFLECVQDMDHENMFWYRQDPGLGLRLIYFSYDVKMKEKGDIPEGYSVSREKKERFSLILESASTNQTSMYLCASREIAGSSYEQYFGPGTRLTVT.

This clone came up a few times. The chain links TRBV5-1 to TRBJ1-1; perhaps TRBD1 as D (5 bases). V gave up 2 bases and J gave up 0 bases, with 17 bases separating them. CDR3 length equals 17 residues. Germline V gene data show CDR1 as SGHRS and CDR2 as YFSETQ. The CDR3 DNA sequence: TGCGCCAGCAGCTTTACTGAAGGGGCATTCATGAACACTGAAGCTTTCTTT. Encoded protein: CASSFTEGAFMNTEAFF. Full variable domain (rest looked up from reference TRBV5-1 and TRBJ1-1): KAGVTQTPRYLIKTRGQQVTLSCSPISGHRSVSWYQQTPGQGLQFLFEYFSETQRNKGNFPGRFSGRQFSNSRSEMNVSTLELGDSALYLCASSFTEGAFMNTEAFFGQGTRLTVV.

This clone has at least ten counts. The rearrangement links TRBV4-3 to TRBJ2-2; TRBD1 is a possible D gene (6 bases). The germline V gene encodes CDR1 LGHNA and CDR2 YSLEER. Trimming left V 1 base short and J 4 bases short, with 10 bases between. The CDR3 consists of 15 residues. As DNA, the CDR3 is TGCGCCAGCAGCCAAGCCGACAGGTTCACCGGGGAGCTGTTTTTT. Encoded protein: CASSQADRFTGELFF.

This clone has just a few counts. The chain has TRBV11-2 and TRBJ2-5; 12 bases match TRBD2. This CDR3 has 17 residues. The V segment lost 1 base and the J segment 2 bases; nucleotides outside the gene matches: 5. Germline CDR1 reads SGHAT; CDR2 reads FQNNGV. The CDR3 DNA is TGTGCCAGCAGCTTAGCGACTAGCGGGAGAGATCAAGAGACCCAGTACTTC. Translation gives CASSLATSGRDQETQYF.

This clone was seen many times. Because it lacks the conserved phenylalanine or tryptophan at the end, this CDR3 is likely a read error. Because the CDR3's place on the DNA is in doubt, the DNA is left out and the CDR3 is given as listed by TCRdb. The V call is TRBV9, the J call TRBJ2-7; the table's D call of TRBD1 was not tested on the DNA. Germline V lookup: CDR1 SGDLS, CDR2 YYNGEE. The CDR3 adds up to 9 amino acids, both ends counted. This chain's CDR3 is CASSPRTYL.

This clone was seen only a few times. This chain links TRBV9 with TRBJ1-4, with TRBD1 matching 8 bases. The germline gives CDR1 SGDLS, CDR2 YYNGEE. The CDR3 sequence is 15 residues long. V trimming: 2 bases; J trimming: 8 bases; junction bases outside the gene matches: 8. Written as DNA, the CDR3 is TGTGCCAGCAGCGTCTCGACAGGGGAGAGAGAAAAACTGTTTTTT. Its protein is CASSVSTGEREKLFF.

This clone was seen ten or more times. The J gene is TRBJ1-4, the V gene TRBV29-1; possible D gene TRBD1, 5 bases. V dropped 7 bases and J dropped 6 bases, with 15 bases sitting between them. This CDR3 comprises 13 residues. CDR1 SQVTM and CDR2 ANQGSEA come from the germline V gene. The CDR3 here is CSARQQNYEKLFF. Written as DNA, the CDR3 is TGCAGCGCCCGACAGCAGAACTATGAAAAACTGTTTTTT.

This clone was picked up a small number of times. The chain joins TRBV28 to TRBJ1-5; tentative D call: TRBD1 (6 bases). Germline CDR1 MDHEN, CDR2 SYDVKM. Between the trimmed V and J ends, which lost 7 bases and 4 bases, there was a span of 11 bases. This CDR3 region has 13 residues. CDR3 DNA sequence: TGTGCCAGCACAGGGGTACTAAATCAGCCCCAGCATTTT. As protein: CASTGVLNQPQHF.

J is TRBJ2-1 and V is TRBV28; TRBD2 matches 9 bases. CDR1 and CDR2 from the germline V gene are MDHEN and SYDVKM. Unmatched junction bases numbered 5, after V lost 8 bases and J lost 9 bases. The CDR3 is 12 residues long. CDR3 amino acids: CASRTSVGEQFF. In nucleotides, the CDR3 is TGTGCCAGCCGGACTAGCGTAGGTGAGCAGTTCTTC.

V gene TRBV7-2 combines with J gene TRBJ2-7; D is possibly TRBD1 (6 bases). Trimming took off 4 bases at V and 2 bases at J, with 9 bases between the two ends. Germline loops: CDR1 SGHTA, CDR2 FQGNSA. The CDR3 length is 13 residues. The CDR3 here is CASSSRTAYEQYF. The CDR3 nucleotides read TGTGCCAGCAGCTCCAGGACAGCCTACGAGCAGTACTTC.

The table lists this clone with a few counts. The rearrangement links TRBV28 to TRBJ2-2; TRBD1 matches at 9 bases. J lost 3 bases, V lost 8 bases, and 1 base had no gene match. The CDR3 consists of 13 residues. Germline lookup yields CDR1 MDHEN and CDR2 SYDVKM. The CDR3 here is CASWTGDTGELFF. In DNA form, the CDR3 reads TGTGCCAGCTGGACAGGGGACACCGGGGAGCTGTTTTTT.